This T cell receptor (beta chain) appears in the sequencing data of a study of brain T cells in children with intractable seizures. Sequenced by immunoSEQ multiplex PCR; TCRdb stores in-frame clones only, minus some. The sample holds about 64,000 clones, 90% to 96% seen once. The sequenced cases were selected for having the highest brain T cell transcript signatures. Patients received at least one anti-epileptic drug before surgery. Trimming removed 2 bases at V and 3 bases at J, with 11 bases between. Germline V gives CDR1 ENHRY, CDR2 SYGVKD. The CDR3 has 16 residues. General observations from the study: Only CDR3 sequence similarity suggested viral specificity, without known HCMV serostatus. Absence of clones before surgery may stem from lower sequencing depth.

As for this clone: Its specificity is unknown.

This clonotype was obtained from a boy in the first two years of life with focal cortical dysplasia and intractable seizures. Sequences were derived from peripheral blood, sampled at surgery. This rearrangement joins TRBV10-3 to TRBJ1-6; D unclear. Here the CDR3 DNA reads TGTGCCATCAGTGAGCAACCGCCTGACTATAATTCACCCCTCCACTTT. It specifies CAISEQPPDYNSPLHF.